This T cell receptor beta chain came from a study of cytomegalovirus exposure and HLA in healthy donors. Study findings and constraints: Published work reported that the classifier diagnosed cytomegalovirus status with high specificity and sensitivity. Later work found that TCR association rates differed between HLA loci; DRB1 had the most and HLA-C the fewest.

Concerning this clone: Its antigen is currently unknown.

The CDR3 extends over 15 amino acids. Trimming removed 3 bases from V and 7 bases from J, with 20 bases in between. Germline V lookup: CDR1 SGHRS, CDR2 YFSETQ. The PCR ran on 60 Vbeta and 13 Jbeta primers. Data came from immunoSEQ multiplex PCR; TCRdb stores just in-frame clones and leaves some out. The table includes about 160,000 clones, over 60% detected once. The chain employs TRBV5-1 and TRBJ2-7, with D maybe TRBD1 (6 bases). Material: PBMCs. The source of this sequence is a woman in her forties or fifties in good health and CMV-seropositive. The CDR3 DNA is TGCGCCAGCAGCTCACACCCGGACAGCCCGGGGGAGCAGTACTTC. Encoded protein: CASSSHPDSPGEQYF.